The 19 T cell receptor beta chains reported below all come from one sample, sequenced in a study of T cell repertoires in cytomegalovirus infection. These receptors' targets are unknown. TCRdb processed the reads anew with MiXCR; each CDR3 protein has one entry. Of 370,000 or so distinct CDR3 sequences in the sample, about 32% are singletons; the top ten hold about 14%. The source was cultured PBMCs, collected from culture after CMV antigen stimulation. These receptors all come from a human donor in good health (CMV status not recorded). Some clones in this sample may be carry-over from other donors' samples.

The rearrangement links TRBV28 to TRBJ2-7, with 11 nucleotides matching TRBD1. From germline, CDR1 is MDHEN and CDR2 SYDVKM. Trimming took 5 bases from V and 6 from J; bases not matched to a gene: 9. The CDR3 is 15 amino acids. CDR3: CASSPSGQGVREQYF. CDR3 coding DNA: TGTGCCAGCAGTCCGTCGGGACAGGGGGTACGCGAGCAGTACTTC.

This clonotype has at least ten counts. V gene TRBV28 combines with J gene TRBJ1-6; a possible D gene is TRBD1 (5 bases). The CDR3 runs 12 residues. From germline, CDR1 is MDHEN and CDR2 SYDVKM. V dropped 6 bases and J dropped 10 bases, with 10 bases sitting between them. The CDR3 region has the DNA TGTGCCAGCAGACGCCGGGGGTCACCCCTCCACTTT. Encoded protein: CASRRRGSPLHF. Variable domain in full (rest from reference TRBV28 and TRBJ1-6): DVKVTQSSRYLVKRTGEKVFLECVQDMDHENMFWYRQDPGLGLRLIYFSYDVKMKEKGDIPEGYSVSREKKERFSLILESASTNQTSMYLCASRRRGSPLHFGNGTRLTVT.

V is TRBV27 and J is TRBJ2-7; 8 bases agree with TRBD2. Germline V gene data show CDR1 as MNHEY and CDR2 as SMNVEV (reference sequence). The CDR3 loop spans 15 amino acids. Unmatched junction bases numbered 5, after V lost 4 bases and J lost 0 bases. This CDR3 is CASSYRLASSYEQYF. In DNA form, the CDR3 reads TGTGCCAGCAGTTATCGACTAGCGAGCTCCTACGAGCAGTACTTC.

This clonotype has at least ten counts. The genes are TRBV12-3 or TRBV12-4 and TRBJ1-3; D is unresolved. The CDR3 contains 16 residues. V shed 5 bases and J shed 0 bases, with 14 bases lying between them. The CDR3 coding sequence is TGTGCCAGCAGTCCGACCCCGAAGAACTCTGGAAACACCATATATTTT. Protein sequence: CASSPTPKNSGNTIYF.

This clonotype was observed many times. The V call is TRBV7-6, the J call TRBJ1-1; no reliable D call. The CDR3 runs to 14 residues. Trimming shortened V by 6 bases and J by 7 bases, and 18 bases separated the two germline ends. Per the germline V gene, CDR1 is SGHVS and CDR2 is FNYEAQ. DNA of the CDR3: TGTGCCAGCAGTTTGGACGGGCCTTGGGGTGAAGCTTTCTTT. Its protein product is CASSLDGPWGEAFF. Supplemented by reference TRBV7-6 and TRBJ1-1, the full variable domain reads GAGVSQSPRYKVTKRGQDVALRCDPISGHVSLYWYRQALGQGPEFLTYFNYEAQQDKSGLPNDRFSAERPEGSISTLTIQRTEQRDSAMYRCASSLDGPWGEAFFGQGTRLTVV.

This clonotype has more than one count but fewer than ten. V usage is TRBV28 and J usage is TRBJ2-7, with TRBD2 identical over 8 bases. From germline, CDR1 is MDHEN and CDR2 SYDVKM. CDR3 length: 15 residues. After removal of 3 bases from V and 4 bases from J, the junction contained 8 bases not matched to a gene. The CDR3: CASSLMAGGNYEQYF. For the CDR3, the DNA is TGTGCCAGCAGTTTGATGGCGGGAGGAAATTACGAGCAGTACTTC.

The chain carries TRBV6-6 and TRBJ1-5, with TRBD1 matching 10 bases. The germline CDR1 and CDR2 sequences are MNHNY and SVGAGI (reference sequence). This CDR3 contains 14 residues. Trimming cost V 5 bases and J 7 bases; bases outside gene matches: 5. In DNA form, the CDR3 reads TGTGCCAGCAGTGAGCGGACAGGGGGACAGCCCCAGCATTTT. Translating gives CASSERTGGQPQHF.

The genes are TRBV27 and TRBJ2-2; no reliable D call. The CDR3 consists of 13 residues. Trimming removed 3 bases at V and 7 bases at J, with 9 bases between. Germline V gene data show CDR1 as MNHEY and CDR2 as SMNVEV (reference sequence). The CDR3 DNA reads TGTGCCAGCAGTTTTTCCGGCCACGGGGAGCTGTTTTTT. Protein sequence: CASSFSGHGELFF.

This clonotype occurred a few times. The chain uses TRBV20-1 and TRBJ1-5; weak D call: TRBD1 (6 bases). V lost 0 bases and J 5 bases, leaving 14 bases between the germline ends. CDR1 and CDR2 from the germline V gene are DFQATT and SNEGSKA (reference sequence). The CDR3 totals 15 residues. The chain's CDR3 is CSARDLPRGDQPQHF. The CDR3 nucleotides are TGCAGTGCTAGAGATCTCCCCAGGGGCGATCAGCCCCAGCATTTT.

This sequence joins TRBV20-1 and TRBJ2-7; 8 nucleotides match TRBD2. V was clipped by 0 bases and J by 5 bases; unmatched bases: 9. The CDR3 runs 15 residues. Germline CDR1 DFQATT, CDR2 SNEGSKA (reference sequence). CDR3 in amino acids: CSARDLQRERNEQYF. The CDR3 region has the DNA TGCAGTGCTAGAGATCTCCAGCGGGAGAGGAACGAGCAGTACTTC.

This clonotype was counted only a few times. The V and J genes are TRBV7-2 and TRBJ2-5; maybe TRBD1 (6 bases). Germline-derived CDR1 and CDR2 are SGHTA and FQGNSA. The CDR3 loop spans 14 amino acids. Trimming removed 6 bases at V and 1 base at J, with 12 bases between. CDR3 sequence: CASRRGSFQETQYF. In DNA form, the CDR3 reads TGTGCCAGCAGAAGGGGGAGTTTCCAAGAGACCCAGTACTTC.

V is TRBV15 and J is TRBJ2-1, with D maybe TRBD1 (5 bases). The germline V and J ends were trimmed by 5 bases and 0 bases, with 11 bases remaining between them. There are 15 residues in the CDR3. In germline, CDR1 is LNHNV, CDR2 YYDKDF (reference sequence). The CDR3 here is CATSAGHSSYNEQFF. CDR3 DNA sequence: TGTGCCACCAGCGCTGGACATAGCTCCTACAATGAGCAGTTCTTC.

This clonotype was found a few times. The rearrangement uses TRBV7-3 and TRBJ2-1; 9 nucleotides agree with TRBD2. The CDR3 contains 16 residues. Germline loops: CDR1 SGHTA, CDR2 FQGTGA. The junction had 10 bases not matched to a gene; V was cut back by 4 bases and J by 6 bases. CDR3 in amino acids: CASSYVAGAQVNEQFF. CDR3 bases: TGTGCCAGCAGCTACGTAGCGGGAGCCCAGGTCAATGAGCAGTTCTTC.

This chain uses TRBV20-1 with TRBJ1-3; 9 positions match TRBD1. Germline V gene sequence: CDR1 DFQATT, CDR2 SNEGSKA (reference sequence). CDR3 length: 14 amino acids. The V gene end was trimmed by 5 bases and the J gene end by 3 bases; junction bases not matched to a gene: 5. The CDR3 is CSAHRGLGGNTIYF. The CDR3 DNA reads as TGCAGTGCTCACAGGGGGCTCGGTGGAAACACCATATATTTT.

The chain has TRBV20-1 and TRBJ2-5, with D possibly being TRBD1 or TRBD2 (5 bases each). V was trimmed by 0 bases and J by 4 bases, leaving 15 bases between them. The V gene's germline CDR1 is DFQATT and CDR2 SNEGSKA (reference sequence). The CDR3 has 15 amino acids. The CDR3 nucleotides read TGCAGTGCTAGAGATGGGGGTAGCTTGGCAGAGACCCAGTACTTC. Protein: CSARDGGSLAETQYF.

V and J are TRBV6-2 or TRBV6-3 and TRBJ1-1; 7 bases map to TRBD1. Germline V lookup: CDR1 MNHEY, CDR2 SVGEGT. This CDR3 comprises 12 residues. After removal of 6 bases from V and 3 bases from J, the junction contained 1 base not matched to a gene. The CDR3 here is CASSRGDTEAFF. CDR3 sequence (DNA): TGTGCCAGCAGCAGGGGGGACACTGAAGCTTTCTTT.

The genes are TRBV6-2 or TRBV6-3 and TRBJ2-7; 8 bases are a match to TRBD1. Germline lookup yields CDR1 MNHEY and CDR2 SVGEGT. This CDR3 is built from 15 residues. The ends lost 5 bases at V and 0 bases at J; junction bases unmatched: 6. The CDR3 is CASSQPGQASYEQYF. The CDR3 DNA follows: TGTGCCAGCAGTCAACCGGGACAGGCCTCCTACGAGCAGTACTTC.

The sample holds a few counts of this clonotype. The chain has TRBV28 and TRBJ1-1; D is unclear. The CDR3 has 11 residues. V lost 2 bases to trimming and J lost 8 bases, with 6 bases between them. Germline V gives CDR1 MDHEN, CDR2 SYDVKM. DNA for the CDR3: TGTGCCAGCAGTTTAGTGGGGGAAGCTTTCTTT. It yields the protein CASSLVGEAFF.

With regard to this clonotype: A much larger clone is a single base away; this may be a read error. The CDR3 reads CASSSPSRDMQYF. DNA for the CDR3: TGTGCCAGCAGCTCGCCCTCCCGGGACATGCAGTATTTT. The V and J genes are TRBV7-8 and TRBJ2-3; possibly TRBD1 for D (6 bases). Germline assignment: CDR1 SGHVS and CDR2 FQNEAQ. V was pared by 4 bases and J by 11 bases, with 16 bases between. The CDR3 contains 13 residues.